The clone carrying this T cell receptor beta chain was found a few times. Its specificity is not known. These data originate in a study of early T cells in non-severe SARS-CoV-2 infection. At the level of the study: Chains from this unsorted whole-blood bulk RNA could not be paired. Study-level points and caveats: VDJdb matching favored anti-spike CD8 responses, missing private and CD4 specificities.

Attachment of unique molecular identifiers was made to individual cDNA molecules. MiXCR, applied by TCRdb to the 5' RACE reads, yields one record per CDR3 protein. The sample includes some 66,000 distinct CDR3 sequences, under 15% of them seen just once. This clonotype originated in an adult who was a healthcare worker with PCR-confirmed SARS-CoV-2 infection or an uninfected control (not recorded which). The sample was whole blood.

The CDR3 nucleotides read TGTGCCAGCAGCTTAGCCGAGACAGGTCCATACGAGCAGTACTTC. This gives the protein CASSLAETGPYEQYF. This sequence joins TRBV7-6 and TRBJ2-7, with D perhaps TRBD1 (6 bases). Germline CDR1 SGHVS, CDR2 FNYEAQ. Trimming removed 0 bases from V and 4 bases from J, with 13 bases in between. This CDR3 is 15 amino acids long.